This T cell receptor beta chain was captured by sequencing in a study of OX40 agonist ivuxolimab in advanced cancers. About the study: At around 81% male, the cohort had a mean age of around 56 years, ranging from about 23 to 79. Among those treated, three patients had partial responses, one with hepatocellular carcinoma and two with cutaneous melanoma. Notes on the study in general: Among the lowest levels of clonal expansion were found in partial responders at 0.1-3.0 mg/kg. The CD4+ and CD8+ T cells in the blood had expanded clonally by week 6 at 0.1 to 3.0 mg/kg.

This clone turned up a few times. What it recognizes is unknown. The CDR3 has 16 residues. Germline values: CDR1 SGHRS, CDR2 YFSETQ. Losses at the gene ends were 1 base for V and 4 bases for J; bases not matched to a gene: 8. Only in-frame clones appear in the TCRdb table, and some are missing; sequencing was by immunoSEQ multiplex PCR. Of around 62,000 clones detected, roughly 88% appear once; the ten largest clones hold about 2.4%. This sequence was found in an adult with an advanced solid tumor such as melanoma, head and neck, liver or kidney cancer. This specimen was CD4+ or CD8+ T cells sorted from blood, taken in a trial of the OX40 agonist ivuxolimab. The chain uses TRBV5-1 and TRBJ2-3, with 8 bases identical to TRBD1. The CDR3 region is CASSLKQGVSADTQYF. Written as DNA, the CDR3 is TGCGCCAGCAGCTTGAAACAGGGGGTTTCGGCAGATACGCAGTATTTT. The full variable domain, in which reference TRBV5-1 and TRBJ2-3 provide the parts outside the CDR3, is KAGVTQTPRYLIKTRGQQVTLSCSPISGHRSVSWYQQTPGQGLQFLFEYFSETQRNKGNFPGRFSGRQFSNSRSEMNVSTLELGDSALYLCASSLKQGVSADTQYFGPGTRLTVL.